This T cell receptor beta chain was profiled in a study of blood T cell repertoires in COVID-19. Study in general: Material from acute and convalescent COVID-19 was sourced from the United States, Italy and Spain. PBMCs, B-cell-depleted T cells, or T cells were the source of the cDNA or gDNA that made up the material.

The J segment lost 3 bases and the V segment lost 2 bases, leaving 5 bases of the junction unmatched. CDR1 and CDR2 from the germline V gene are MGHRA and YSYEKL. CDR3 size: 15 residues. Per the original data handling: The authors estimated nucleated cell counts from reference gene primer amplification. Produced via immunoSEQ multiplex PCR; TCRdb's table is partial and in-frame only. That table furnishes V, J and clone size, whereas the DNA furnished D and trimming. The sample contains approximately 260,000 clones, more than 85% of which appear only once. Sequenced input: peripheral blood. The rearrangement uses TRBV4-1 and TRBJ2-3, with TRBD2 matching over 7 bases. The clonotype comes from a man in his late teens or twenties with active or convalescent COVID-19. CDR3 sequence reads: CASSQRGVGTDTQYF. DNA of the CDR3: TGCGCCAGCAGCCAACGGGGGGTCGGGACAGATACGCAGTATTTT.